The clone carrying this TCR beta chain was picked up a small number of times. What it binds is not known. The record originates from a study of T-cell memory formation after mild COVID-19. Study in general: Clusters of TCRs were largely donor specific. General study results and limits: The main location of contracting CD4+ clones was CM and EM, and that of contracting CD8+ clones was EMRA. Detection of some responders pre-infection suggested pre-existing cross-reactive memory T cells participated.

MiXCR, run by TCRdb on the 5' RACE reads, gives a single entry per CDR3 protein. The sample has roughly 450,000 distinct CDR3 sequences; about 18% are singletons. Germline V gives CDR1 DFQATT, CDR2 SNEGSKA (reference sequence). V gave up 3 bases and J gave up 2 bases, with 14 bases separating them. The CDR3 has 14 amino acids. This receptor was taken from an adult woman who had mild COVID-19 (a few samples of this study predate the infection). Cell type and time point are not known. Material for sequencing was PBMCs or a T cell subset sorted from them (not recorded which). The genes are TRBV20-1 and TRBJ2-7; possibly TRBD1 for D (5 bases). In DNA form, the CDR3 reads TGCAGTGCTAGTAAGGTTCAGGGAACCTACGAGCAGTACTTC. Translated: CSASKVQGTYEQYF.